The 30 T cell receptor beta chains given below trace back to one sample, sequenced in a study of T cells in Graves' hyperthyroidism and ophthalmopathy. What was amplified from RNA transcripts were TCR beta CDR3 regions. Researchers ran a first-round RT-PCR on the TCR CDR3 using the HTBI primer set. A single record per CDR3 protein comes from TCRdb applying MiXCR to the multiplex PCR reads. The sample holds about 210,000 distinct CDR3 sequences, 15% to 20% seen once. The source material was blood. The origin of the receptors is a middle-aged man with Graves' hyperthyroidism.

The V gene is TRBV12-3 or TRBV12-4, the J gene TRBJ1-6; no clear D. The CDR3 totals 18 residues. V lost 1 base, J lost 0 bases, and 13 bases lay in between. CDR3 nucleotides: TGTGCCAGCAGTTTAGGGGGAGTTGGGGTCTCCTATAATTCACCCCTCCACTTT. Protein product: CASSLGGVGVSYNSPLHF.

This clonotype occurred a few times. The gene calls are TRBV9 and TRBJ1-1; weak D call: TRBD1 (5 bases). The V end lost 3 bases, the J end lost 5 bases, and 20 bases lay between the germline ends. The CDR3 loop spans 16 amino acids. Germline V CDR1 and CDR2: SGDLS, YYNGEE. The CDR3 nucleotides are TGTGCCAGCAGCGCCAGCCCGAGGCCATGGGGGACTGAAGCTTTCTTT. Translated: CASSASPRPWGTEAFF.

The V call is TRBV6-2 or TRBV6-3, the J call TRBJ2-2; D remains ambiguous. Trimming removed 6 bases at V and 5 bases at J, with 10 bases between. The CDR3 has 13 amino acids. The V gene's germline CDR1 is MNHEY and CDR2 SVGEGT. The CDR3 coding sequence is TGTGCCAGCAGCAACCAGAGGACCGGGGAGCTGTTTTTT. Protein sequence: CASSNQRTGELFF.

This clonotype was observed at least ten times. The gene calls are TRBV4-1 and TRBJ2-3; D perhaps matches TRBD2 (6 bases). The CDR3 has 15 residues. Trimming removed 2 bases from V and 4 bases from J, with 13 bases in between. The germline V gene encodes CDR1 MGHRA and CDR2 YSYEKL. Here the CDR3 DNA reads TGCGCCAGCAGCCAACCCGGGAGAAGCTCAGATACGCAGTATTTT. Its protein product is CASSQPGRSSDTQYF.

This clonotype turned up a few times. The chain uses TRBV20-1 and TRBJ2-7; no clear D gene. This CDR3 is 12 amino acids long. Per the germline V gene, CDR1 is DFQATT and CDR2 is SNEGSKA (reference sequence). V lost 5 bases and J 3 bases, leaving 11 bases between the germline ends. The CDR3 here is CSAPRVGYEQYF. CDR3 DNA sequence: TGCAGTGCTCCTAGGGTAGGCTACGAGCAGTACTTC.

This clonotype was observed at least ten times. J is TRBJ2-1 and V is TRBV7-2; no reliable D call. V was clipped by 5 bases and J by 3 bases, with 14 bases between them. This CDR3 has 15 residues. Germline CDR1 reads SGHTA; CDR2 reads FQGNSA. In DNA, the CDR3 is TGTGCCAGCAGCCGCTGGACGACGAACTACAATGAGCAGTTCTTC. This gives the protein CASSRWTTNYNEQFF.

V usage is TRBV20-1 and J usage is TRBJ2-1; TRBD2 aligns across 10 bases. Trimming removed 2 bases from V and 7 bases from J; junction bases left unmatched: 8. Germline assignment: CDR1 DFQATT and CDR2 SNEGSKA (reference sequence). CDR3 length: 15 residues. CDR3 region: CSARFSGRFGNEQFF. The CDR3 DNA follows: TGCAGTGCTAGATTTAGCGGGAGGTTTGGGAATGAGCAGTTCTTC.

In its sample, this clonotype was seen many times. The chain carries TRBV28 and TRBJ2-7, with D possibly TRBD1 on 6 matching bases. The CDR3 consists of 13 residues. Trimming shortened V by 6 bases and J by 1 base, and 10 bases separated the two germline ends. Per germline, CDR1 MDHEN and CDR2 SYDVKM. CDR3 DNA: TGTGCCAGCAGCCGGGACACGTCCTACGAGCAGTACTTC. Translating gives CASSRDTSYEQYF. The full variable domain, rest sourced from reference TRBV28 and TRBJ2-7, is DVKVTQSSRYLVKRTGEKVFLECVQDMDHENMFWYRQDPGLGLRLIYFSYDVKMKEKGDIPEGYSVSREKKERFSLILESASTNQTSMYLCASSRDTSYEQYFGPGTRLTVT.

The table lists this clonotype with a few counts. This rearrangement joins TRBV7-2 to TRBJ2-7; D gene unclear. V lost 4 bases and J 0 bases, leaving 13 bases between the germline ends. Germline V gives CDR1 SGHTA, CDR2 FQGNSA. This CDR3 has 15 residues. The CDR3: CASSSGPYSSYEQYF. The CDR3 region has the DNA TGTGCCAGCAGCTCCGGCCCTTACAGCTCCTACGAGCAGTACTTC.

V and J are TRBV9 and TRBJ2-7; 8 bases are shared with TRBD1. The CDR3 sequence is 15 residues long. The J segment lost 4 bases and the V segment lost 0 bases, leaving 6 bases of the junction unmatched. Germline-derived CDR1 and CDR2 are SGDLS and YYNGEE. The chain's CDR3 is CASSVGPGGAYEQYF. The CDR3 DNA sequence: TGTGCCAGCAGCGTAGGTCCAGGGGGCGCGTACGAGCAGTACTTC. Filled out from reference TRBV9 and TRBJ2-7, the complete variable domain reads DSGVTQTPKHLITATGQRVTLRCSPRSGDLSVYWYQQSLDQGLQFLIQYYNGEERAKGNILERFSAQQFPDLHSELNLSSLELGDSALYFCASSVGPGGAYEQYFGPGTRLTVT.

This clonotype was counted a few times. The chain links TRBV20-1 to TRBJ1-3; no clear D. The V end lost 0 bases, the J end lost 0 bases, and 6 bases lay between the germline ends. The CDR3 loop spans 14 amino acids. Germline loops: CDR1 DFQATT, CDR2 SNEGSKA (reference sequence). The CDR3, as DNA: TGCAGTGCTAGAGATCCAAGCTCTGGAAACACCATATATTTT. It encodes CSARDPSSGNTIYF.

This clonotype was seen a few times. DNA for the CDR3: TGCAGCGTTGAAGATGTGGGCGGGGAGCTGTTTTTT. As protein: CSVEDVGGELFF. The V and J genes are TRBV29-1 and TRBJ2-2; D is unclear. The ends were cut back, 0 bases at V and 7 bases at J, with 6 bases in the middle. The CDR3 has 12 residues. Germline CDR1 is SQVTM and CDR2 is ANQGSEA.

This clonotype has only a few counts. The rearrangement uses TRBV20-1 and TRBJ2-7, with 7 positions matching TRBD2. J gave up 3 bases and V 1 base, and 6 bases lay outside the gene matches. The CDR3 spans 14 residues. Germline CDR1 reads DFQATT; CDR2 reads SNEGSKA (reference sequence). The CDR3 DNA follows: TGCAGTGCTAGAGGGACTAGTGGTCGCTACGAGCAGTACTTC. Its translation: CSARGTSGRYEQYF.

This clonotype has more than one count but fewer than ten. CDR3 coding DNA: TGTGCCAGCACCCTACAGGCGTCTAGCACAGATACGCAGTATTTT. Translated, it gives CASTLQASSTDTQYF. This chain connects TRBV7-2 to TRBJ2-3, with D possibly being TRBD1 (5 bases). Germline V CDR1 and CDR2: SGHTA, FQGNSA. The CDR3 is made up of 15 amino acids. Trimming took off 7 bases at V and 0 bases at J, with 14 bases between the two ends.

This clonotype came up a few times. J is TRBJ2-2 and V is TRBV5-1; D is possibly TRBD2 (5 bases). This CDR3 comprises 13 residues. V shed 5 bases and J shed 5 bases, with 10 bases lying between them. CDR1 and CDR2 from the germline V gene are SGHRS and YFSETQ. CDR3: CASRRTGTGELFF. The CDR3 DNA sequence: TGCGCCAGCAGAAGGACGGGAACCGGGGAGCTGTTTTTT.

This chain connects TRBV28 to TRBJ1-3; a weak D match, TRBD1 (6 bases). CDR1 and CDR2 (germline): MDHEN, SYDVKM. The length of the CDR3 is 15 residues. V dropped 5 bases and J dropped 4 bases, with 15 bases sitting between them. Here the CDR3 DNA reads TGTGCCAGCAGTACCCGGACAGTAGGAGGAAACACCATATATTTT. This sequence encodes CASSTRTVGGNTIYF.

There are many counts of this clonotype. The V gene is TRBV28, the J gene TRBJ1-2; a possible D gene is TRBD1 (5 bases). Germline values: CDR1 MDHEN, CDR2 SYDVKM. Trimming cost V 4 bases and J 8 bases, with 17 bases left between them. The length of the CDR3 is 14 residues. The CDR3 coding sequence is TGTGCCAGCAGTTCTCCAGGGACCGGGGGGGGCTACACCTTC. Translating gives CASSSPGTGGGYTF.

There are many counts of this clonotype. The gene calls are TRBV20-1 and TRBJ2-7; D might be TRBD2 (6 bases). V was shortened by 2 bases and J by 5 bases, with 16 bases between the two germline ends. The germline V gene has CDR1 DFQATT and CDR2 SNEGSKA (reference sequence). The CDR3 is 14 amino acids. The chain's CDR3 is CSARWGGVLDEQYF. The CDR3, as DNA: TGCAGTGCTAGATGGGGCGGGGTCTTGGACGAGCAGTACTTC.

The table lists this clonotype with many counts. The genes are TRBV20-1 and TRBJ2-3; 7 nucleotides line up with TRBD2. The V segment lost 5 bases and the J segment 2 bases; nucleotides outside the gene matches: 10. This CDR3 has 15 residues. Germline V CDR1 and CDR2: DFQATT, SNEGSKA (reference sequence). Written as DNA, the CDR3 is TGCAGTGCTGTCCCGGCGGGAGCATACACAGATACGCAGTATTTT. This codes for CSAVPAGAYTDTQYF.

This sequence joins TRBV9 and TRBJ2-7; D assignment may be TRBD1 or TRBD2 (5 bases each). The germline V gene encodes CDR1 SGDLS and CDR2 YYNGEE. The V and J ends lost 1 base and 0 bases respectively, with 11 bases between them. The CDR3 consists of 15 residues. The CDR3 loop is CASSVTGTYSYEQYF. The CDR3 DNA is TGTGCCAGCAGCGTAACCGGGACGTACTCCTACGAGCAGTACTTC.

This clonotype was detected only a few times. The chain recombines TRBV7-9 with TRBJ2-3; D not certain. This CDR3 has 15 residues. Germline CDR1 is SEHNR and CDR2 is FQNEAQ (reference sequence). V was clipped by 3 bases and J by 0 bases, with 10 bases between them. The CDR3 sequence is CASSFGRWSTDTQYF. As DNA, the CDR3 is TGTGCCAGCAGCTTCGGACGCTGGAGCACAGATACGCAGTATTTT.

The J gene is TRBJ2-3, the V gene TRBV6-2 or TRBV6-3, with 10 bases matching TRBD2. Losses at the gene ends were 5 bases for V and 1 base for J; bases not matched to a gene: 3. The CDR3 contains 15 residues. Germline CDR1 and CDR2: MNHEY and SVGEGT. Written as DNA, the CDR3 is TGTGCCAGCAGTGACGGGACTAGCGGCACAGATACGCAGTATTTT. The encoded protein is CASSDGTSGTDTQYF.

The sample holds many counts of this clonotype. CDR3 DNA sequence: TGTGCCAGCAGGATCACTAGTACCTACGAGCAGTACTTC. It encodes CASRITSTYEQYF. V gene TRBV6-1 combines with J gene TRBJ2-7, with D possibly being TRBD2 (5 bases). V gave up 6 bases and J gave up 2 bases, with 11 bases separating them. The germline gives CDR1 MNHNS, CDR2 SASEGT. CDR3 size: 13 residues.

The V and J genes are TRBV7-9 and TRBJ2-4, with D unresolved. The germline V gene encodes CDR1 SEHNR and CDR2 FQNEAQ (reference sequence). This CDR3 spans 16 amino acids. The V end lost 5 bases, the J end lost 0 bases, and 14 bases lay between the germline ends. The CDR3, as DNA: TGTGCCAGCAGCCCAATTGGCACTGTAGCCAAAAACATTCAGTACTTC. Amino acid sequence: CASSPIGTVAKNIQYF.

This clonotype has only a few counts. This chain connects TRBV29-1 to TRBJ2-7; TRBD1 matches 10 bases. The V gene end was trimmed by 7 bases and the J gene end by 3 bases; junction bases not matched to a gene: 6. The CDR3 extends over 13 amino acids. CDR1 is SQVTM, CDR2 ANQGSEA, per germline. The CDR3 region has the DNA TGCAGCGCACGACAGGGGGCGGACTACGAGCAGTACTTC. Protein product: CSARQGADYEQYF.

The table lists this clonotype with many counts. The V and J genes are TRBV5-4 and TRBJ2-2, with D possibly matching TRBD1 (5 bases). Germline lookup yields CDR1 SGHNT and CDR2 YYREEE (reference sequence). V was trimmed by 4 bases and J by 7 bases, leaving 14 bases between them. This CDR3 is 14 amino acids long. CDR3 residues: CASSPQGYGGELFF. The CDR3 nucleotides read TGTGCCAGCAGCCCTCAGGGTTACGGCGGGGAGCTGTTTTTT.

There are many counts of this clonotype. The genes are TRBV28 and TRBJ1-1; 8 positions match TRBD1. The J segment lost 3 bases and the V segment lost 3 bases, leaving 12 bases of the junction unmatched. CDR1 is MDHEN, CDR2 SYDVKM, per germline. This CDR3 contains 17 residues. The CDR3 nucleotides are TGTGCCAGCAGTTTTGACGCCTTCAGGGGGCCCGACACTGAAGCTTTCTTT. The encoded protein is CASSFDAFRGPDTEAFF.

This clonotype was seen more than once but under ten times. The CDR3 sequence: CASSPGDSGELFF. Written as DNA, the CDR3 is TGTGCCAGCTCACCAGGGGACAGCGGGGAGCTGTTTTTT. The chain employs TRBV18 and TRBJ2-2; 7 bases fit TRBD1. The V gene end was trimmed by 2 bases and the J gene end by 7 bases; junction bases not matched to a gene: 1. This CDR3 contains 13 residues. Germline V lookup: CDR1 KGHSH, CDR2 LQKENI.

This clonotype was counted ten times or more. The J gene is TRBJ2-2, the V gene TRBV7-8; tentative D call: TRBD2 (5 bases). Per the germline V gene, CDR1 is SGHVS and CDR2 is FQNEAQ. The CDR3 sequence is 18 residues long. With 0 bases removed from V and 1 base from J, the gap between germline ends came to 15 bases. The CDR3 nucleotides are TGTGCCAGCAGCTTAGCGTGGAGGCGGGCCAAGAACACCGGGGAGCTGTTTTTT. Translated: CASSLAWRRAKNTGELFF.

The table lists this clonotype with a few counts. The chain combines TRBV7-3 with TRBJ2-5; D gene unclear. CDR1 SGHTA and CDR2 FQGTGA come from the germline V gene. The CDR3 consists of 13 residues. V was shortened by 5 bases and J by 5 bases, with 12 bases between the two germline ends. Written as DNA, the CDR3 is TGTGCCAGCAGCCAAGAACAGTGGGAGACCCAGTACTTC. Its translation is CASSQEQWETQYF.